A single sample is the source of the 23 T cell receptor beta chains below, sequenced in a study of CD8 T cells in ankylosing spondylitis. TCRdb analysed the 5' RACE reads with MiXCR anew, one entry per CDR3 protein. The profile shows under 300,000 distinct CDR3 sequences, approximately 9% of them singletons. The material sequenced was blood, either unsorted or a sorted T cell fraction (not recorded which). Receptor source: a male donor with ankylosing spondylitis or in good health (not recorded which).

This clonotype appeared a few times. The CDR3 region is CSAPTSGTNIQYF. CDR3 in DNA: TGCAGTGCTCCGACTAGCGGGACAAACATTCAGTACTTC. The rearrangement links TRBV20-1 to TRBJ2-4, with 11 bases that match TRBD2. CDR3 size: 13 residues. The germline CDR1 and CDR2 sequences are DFQATT and SNEGSKA (reference sequence). Trimming at V came to 5 bases and at J to 6 bases, leaving 3 bases not matched to a gene.

This clonotype was counted many times. CDR3 in DNA: TGCAGCGTTGGGGGGTTGAGGGCTGATCAGCCCCAGCATTTT. Its protein is CSVGGLRADQPQHF. The V call is TRBV29-1, the J call TRBJ1-5; TRBD1 might be the D (5 bases). V was trimmed by 4 bases and J by 5 bases, leaving 15 bases between them. CDR3 size: 14 residues. Germline CDR1 is SQVTM and CDR2 is ANQGSEA.

This clonotype came up many times. The V gene is TRBV20-1, the J gene TRBJ1-4; 9 bases agree with TRBD1. The germline gives CDR1 DFQATT, CDR2 SNEGSKA (reference sequence). J lost 6 bases, V lost 6 bases, and 5 bases had no gene match. This CDR3 is built from 13 residues. CDR3 amino acids: CSAKQGADEKLFF. DNA for the CDR3: TGCAGTGCAAAACAGGGGGCGGATGAAAAACTGTTTTTT.

This clonotype was counted ten times or more. The chain employs TRBV7-2 and TRBJ2-7; unclear D gene. Trimming stripped 2 bases from V and 9 bases from J, with 17 bases between. This CDR3 is 14 amino acids long. Germline V gives CDR1 SGHTA, CDR2 FQGNSA. CDR3 nucleotides: TGTGCCAGCAGCTTAATACCTATATCCGACCGGCAGTACTTC. Protein product: CASSLIPISDRQYF.

Ten or more counts support this clonotype. V gene TRBV7-9 combines with J gene TRBJ2-4; 7 bases map to TRBD2. The CDR3 is 14 amino acids. Germline V lookup: CDR1 SEHNR, CDR2 FQNEAQ (reference sequence). J was trimmed by 6 bases and V by 4 bases; bases with no gene match: 6. This CDR3 is CASSSRDYRNIQYF. As DNA, the CDR3 is TGTGCCAGCAGCTCCCGGGACTACCGAAACATTCAGTACTTC. The whole variable domain, remainder taken from reference TRBV7-9 and TRBJ2-4, is DTGVSQNPRHKITKRGQNVTFRCDPISEHNRLYWYRQTLGQGPEFLTYFQNEAQLEKSRLLSDRFSAERPKGSFSTLEIQRTEQGDSAMYLCASSSRDYRNIQYFGAGTRLSVL.

This clonotype was observed at least ten times. The chain uses TRBV20-1 and TRBJ1-4; D is ambiguous. Germline V gives CDR1 DFQATT, CDR2 SNEGSKA (reference sequence). The CDR3 spans 10 residues. V was shortened by 1 base and J by 7 bases, with 1 base between the two germline ends. The chain's CDR3 is CSARGEKLFF. CDR3 nucleotide sequence: TGCAGTGCTAGAGGTGAAAAACTGTTTTTT.

This clonotype has only a few counts. The chain combines TRBV29-1 with TRBJ2-5; D gene uncertain. V lost 6 bases to trimming and J lost 5 bases, with 13 bases between them. The CDR3 loop spans 12 amino acids. The germline gives CDR1 SQVTM, CDR2 ANQGSEA. CDR3 in DNA: TGCAGCGTCCCCTGGGTGGCTGAGACCCAGTACTTC. It yields the protein CSVPWVAETQYF.

This clonotype was seen repeatedly, ten times or more. The chain couples TRBV5-1 to TRBJ2-3; a possible D gene is TRBD2 (6 bases). Germline-derived CDR1 and CDR2 are SGHRS and YFSETQ. The CDR3 contains 15 residues. The V gene lost 3 bases and the J gene lost 2 bases, with 13 bases spanning the gap. CDR3 DNA sequence: TGCGCCAGCAGCTCCCTGGGACTTTCCACAGATACGCAGTATTTT. Protein: CASSSLGLSTDTQYF.

At least ten counts were recorded for this clonotype. The V gene is TRBV5-1, the J gene TRBJ2-5; weak D call: TRBD2 (6 bases). Trimming cost V 4 bases and J 3 bases, with 16 bases left between them. The germline V gene encodes CDR1 SGHRS and CDR2 YFSETQ. This CDR3 comprises 15 residues. The CDR3 sequence is CASSQFSGREETQYF. In DNA, the CDR3 is TGCGCCAGCAGCCAATTTAGCGGTAGAGAAGAGACCCAGTACTTC.

The V gene is TRBV7-2, the J gene TRBJ2-2, with TRBD1 matching 7 bases. Germline V gene lookup returns CDR1 SGHTA and CDR2 FQGNSA. The CDR3 has 16 amino acids. V lost 0 bases and J lost 3; bases outside the gene matches: 4. CDR3: CASSLARGPDTGELFF. CDR3 in DNA: TGTGCCAGCAGCTTAGCGAGGGGGCCCGACACCGGGGAGCTGTTTTTT.

Regarding this clonotype: This may stem from a read error, because a much larger clone lies one nucleotide away. The chain has TRBV29-1 and TRBJ2-7, with D uncertain. Germline CDR1 SQVTM, CDR2 ANQGSEA. CDR3 length equals 12 residues. CDR3 in DNA: TGCGGCGTTGAATTCGGCTCCTACGAGCAGTACTTC. Protein product: CGVEFGSYEQYF.

This clonotype was counted at least ten times. The chain carries TRBV20-1 and TRBJ1-3, with D perhaps TRBD1 (5 bases). Trimming stripped 6 bases from V and 0 bases from J, with 12 bases between. Looked up from germline, CDR1 is DFQATT and CDR2 is SNEGSKA (reference sequence). This CDR3 comprises 14 residues. The CDR3 coding sequence is TGCAGTGCAGGGGTCGGGCGCTCTGGAAACACCATATATTTT. Translation: CSAGVGRSGNTIYF.

CDR3 sequence: CASSKYRDRVYETQYF. CDR3 nucleotide sequence: TGTGCCAGCAGCAAATACCGGGACAGGGTTTATGAGACCCAGTACTTC. This sequence joins TRBV21-1 and TRBJ2-5; the D call of TRBD1 is as the table states it, not checked on the DNA. TRBV21-1 is labeled a pseudogene. The length of the CDR3 is 16 residues.

Ten or more counts support this clonotype. The chain links TRBV7-2 to TRBJ2-2, with TRBD2 identical over 11 bases. The CDR3 is made up of 16 amino acids. Germline loops: CDR1 SGHTA, CDR2 FQGNSA. The trim removed 4 bases at V and 4 bases at J, leaving 5 bases unmatched. CDR3 amino acids: CASSSRLAGFTGELFF. The CDR3 DNA sequence: TGTGCCAGCAGCTCCCGACTAGCGGGGTTCACCGGGGAGCTGTTTTTT.

The chain has TRBV5-5 and TRBJ2-3; tentatively, D is TRBD2 (5 bases). The germline CDR1 and CDR2 sequences are SGHKS and YYEKEE (reference sequence). The CDR3 has 15 amino acids. The V end lost 2 bases, the J end lost 4 bases, and 14 bases lay between the germline ends. CDR3 coding DNA: TGTGCCAGCAGCTTCCGACTACCAAGTCCAGATACGCAGTATTTT. It codes for CASSFRLPSPDTQYF.

This clonotype was recorded many times. The chain uses TRBV12-3 or TRBV12-4 and TRBJ2-2; no firm D call. Deletions cut 8 bases from V and 8 bases from J, with 12 bases between. CDR3 length: 12 residues. The CDR3 nucleotides are TGTGCCAGCGGCACACGCAGAGGGGAGCTGTTTTTT. It is translated as CASGTRRGELFF.

The sample holds many counts of this clonotype. The V and J genes are TRBV18 and TRBJ2-7; the D is unclear. V was trimmed by 4 bases and J by 6 bases, leaving 10 bases between them. The CDR3 runs to 12 residues. CDR1 KGHSH and CDR2 LQKENI come from the germline V gene. CDR3 nucleotide sequence: TGTGCCAGCTCACTAATCGTGGGCGAGCAGTACTTC. Protein sequence: CASSLIVGEQYF.

This clonotype showed up many times. This chain connects TRBV6-5 to TRBJ1-5; D unclear. CDR1 is MNHEY and CDR2 is SVGAGI in the germline V gene. The CDR3 contains 15 residues. V lost 0 bases and J 7 bases, leaving 13 bases between the germline ends. CDR3 DNA sequence: TGTGCCAGCAGTTACTCCGGACGTAGCGGACAGCCCCAGCATTTT. Translated: CASSYSGRSGQPQHF.

This clonotype appeared many times. The J gene is TRBJ2-7, the V gene TRBV20-1; TRBD2 aligns across 7 bases. The CDR3 is made up of 11 amino acids. CDR1 is DFQATT and CDR2 is SNEGSKA in the germline V gene (reference sequence). Trimming removed 4 bases from V and 3 bases from J; junction bases left unmatched: 0. CDR3 nucleotide sequence: TGCAGTGCTACTAGCGGCTACGAGCAGTACTTC. Protein sequence: CSATSGYEQYF.

This clonotype was detected ten times or more. This sequence joins TRBV5-1 and TRBJ2-3; D may be TRBD2 (5 bases). This CDR3 is built from 15 residues. Germline CDR1 reads SGHRS; CDR2 reads YFSETQ. Trimming left V 6 bases short and J 6 bases short, with 20 bases between. The CDR3 region has the DNA TGCGCCAGCATCGAGGGAATCATTGGATCCGATACGCAGTATTTT. Translation gives CASIEGIIGSDTQYF.

This clonotype showed up many times. The chain uses TRBV20-1 and TRBJ1-6; no firm D call. This CDR3 region has 16 residues. In germline, CDR1 is DFQATT, CDR2 SNEGSKA (reference sequence). Trimming left V 0 bases short and J 6 bases short, with 15 bases between. In DNA, the CDR3 is TGCAGTGCTAGAGATATCAGTCGATTGAGTAATTCACCCCTCCACTTT. Translation: CSARDISRLSNSPLHF.

This clonotype was counted at least ten times. The chain is built from TRBV5-6 and TRBJ2-7; the D gene is possibly TRBD2 (5 bases). The ends were cut back, 3 bases at V and 11 bases at J, with 9 bases in the middle. The CDR3 consists of 10 residues. The germline CDR1 and CDR2 sequences are SGHDT and YYEEEE. In DNA, the CDR3 is TGTGCCAGCAGCTGCCCGCGGGAGTACTTC. Translating it yields CASSCPREYF.

This clonotype was observed at least ten times. The chain combines TRBV7-3 with TRBJ2-1; 11 bases fit TRBD2. CDR1 and CDR2 from the germline V gene are SGHTA and FQGTGA. J gave up 5 bases and V 3 bases, and 3 bases lay outside the gene matches. The CDR3 is 15 residues long. Here the CDR3 DNA reads TGTGCCAGCAGCTTCTTAGCGGGGGGGAACAATGAGCAGTTCTTC. Translation gives CASSFLAGGNNEQFF.